The entry below gives a single T cell receptor (beta chain) sequence along with its context. It is unclear where the CDR3 begins or ends on the DNA, so no DNA is shown, and the CDR3 is as TCRdb lists it. This entry is derived from a study of low-dose radiotherapy and immunotherapy resistance in tumors. About the research overall: It was every two weeks, one day before radiation and immunotherapy, that intravenous cyclophosphamide 200 mg/m2 was given.

Primers targeting TRAV and TRBV primed first-strand cDNA, covering alpha and beta chains. A constant-region primer paired with the V-primer adapter amplified TCRs over about 20 PCR cycles. TCRdb fed the reads into MiXCR, producing one record per CDR3 protein. The sample has fewer than 110,000 distinct CDR3 sequences, about 20% seen once. Time point specified: after trial treatment. Treatment meaning: LDRT plus nivolumab, ipilimumab, low-dose cyclophosphamide and aspirin (RACIN trial). The sequenced sample was PBMCs, obtained after low-dose radiotherapy plus immunotherapy. The source is a male donor with prostate cancer.

The CDR3 reads CASSLIGPGAEKLFFFF. This sequence joins TRBV5-1 and TRBJ1-4; whether TRBD1, the table's D call, matches the DNA was not checked. The CDR3 is made up of 17 amino acids, end residues included. Germline CDR1 is SGHRS and CDR2 is YFSETQ.